Each of the 13 T cell receptor beta chains below was sequenced from the same sample in a study of T cells in Graves' hyperthyroidism and ophthalmopathy. The CDR3 regions of TCR beta were amplified from RNA transcripts. RT-PCR in the first round (using the HTBI primer set) targeted the TCR CDR3. From the multiplex PCR reads, TCRdb called clonotypes with MiXCR, one entry per CDR3 protein. In the table there are hundreds of thousands of distinct CDR3 sequences, roughly an eighth of which are singletons. The sequenced sample consisted of blood. Every receptor here comes from a woman in her thirties or forties with Graves' ophthalmopathy.

This clonotype was seen ten or more times. This sequence joins TRBV3-1 and TRBJ2-6, with no clear D. The CDR3 is made up of 14 amino acids. Germline V CDR1 and CDR2: LGHDT, YNNKEL (reference sequence). The V end was cut by 3 bases, the J end by 0 bases, with 3 bases between. CDR3 protein: CASSHPSGANVLTF. The CDR3 DNA reads TGTGCCAGCAGCCATCCCTCTGGGGCCAACGTCCTGACTTTC.

As regards this clonotype: A much larger clone differs by one base, so this may be a read error. This rearrangement joins TRBV11-2 to TRBJ2-2; the D gene is possibly TRBD2 (6 bases). This CDR3 is 15 amino acids long. The germline CDR1 and CDR2 sequences are SGHAT and FQNNGV. CDR3 DNA sequence: TGTGCCAGCAGCTTAGGTCCTCTAGGGGTCGGGGGGCTGTTTTTT. Its translation is CASSLGPLGVGGLFF.

The table lists this clonotype with many counts. The CDR3 region is CASSQSYGYTF. CDR3 bases: TGTGCCAGCAGCCAATCCTATGGCTACACCTTC. The gene calls are TRBV3-1 and TRBJ1-2; no reliable D call. CDR3 length: 11 residues. CDR1 is LGHDT, CDR2 YNNKEL, per germline (reference sequence). The V end was cut by 2 bases, the J end by 4 bases, with 2 bases between. Complete variable domain (other parts from reference TRBV3-1 and TRBJ1-2): DTAVSQTPKYLVTQMGNDKSIKCEQNLGHDTMYWYKQDSKKFLKIMFSYNNKELIINETVPNRFSPKSPDKAHLNLHINSLELGDSAVYFCASSQSYGYTFGSGTRLTVV.

This clonotype was recorded a few times. The CDR3 loop reads CASSSRRGQGFSPLHF. CDR3 sequence (DNA): TGTGCCAGCAGTTCCCGACGGGGACAGGGATTTTCACCCCTCCACTTT. The gene calls are TRBV12-3 or TRBV12-4 and TRBJ1-6, with 9 bases identical to TRBD1. CDR3 length: 16 residues. V lost 4 bases, J lost 9 bases, and 10 bases stayed unmatched.

This clonotype showed up just once. The chain uses TRBV29-1 and TRBJ2-3; unclear D gene. The V gene's germline CDR1 is SQVTM and CDR2 ANQGSEA. Trimming removed 1 base from V and 4 bases from J, with 9 bases in between. This CDR3 comprises 13 residues. Here the CDR3 reads CSVEVGWADTQYF. The CDR3 DNA reads TGCAGCGTTGAAGTGGGGTGGGCAGATACGCAGTATTTT.

This clonotype was counted many times. This chain connects TRBV6-1 to TRBJ1-1; 9 bases are shared with TRBD1. CDR3 length: 15 residues. Germline trimming cut 5 bases from V and 11 bases from J; bases unmatched to any gene: 15. Germline V gives CDR1 MNHNS, CDR2 SASEGT. CDR3 sequence: CASSPGDRALLGAFF. The CDR3 nucleotides are TGTGCCAGCAGTCCGGGGGACAGGGCCCTTCTGGGGGCTTTCTTT.

This clonotype was observed a few times. CDR3 nucleotide sequence: TGTGCTAGTGGTTGGATTATGGACGGCTTTTCGGGGGAGCTGTTTTTT. Translating gives CASGWIMDGFSGELFF. The gene calls are TRBV12-5 and TRBJ2-2; D unclear. Deletions cut 4 bases from V and 8 bases from J, with 20 bases between. Germline lookup yields CDR1 LGHNT and CDR2 FRNRAP. The CDR3 runs to 16 residues.

This clonotype was observed many times. The chain combines TRBV28 with TRBJ2-5, with 9 bases lining up with TRBD2. CDR3 size: 15 residues. V gave up 6 bases and J gave up 1 base; unmatched junction bases: 6. Germline CDR1 MDHEN, CDR2 SYDVKM. CDR3 sequence (DNA): TGTGCCAGCAGGCTGCGGACTAGCGTCCAAGAGACCCAGTACTTC. It yields the protein CASRLRTSVQETQYF.

This clonotype was observed at least ten times. The CDR3 sequence is CASSPRGRGAYEQYF. CDR3 coding DNA: TGTGCCAGCAGTCCCCGTGGACGGGGGGCCTACGAGCAGTACTTC. This rearrangement joins TRBV28 to TRBJ2-7; 7 bases match TRBD2. V gave up 5 bases and J gave up 2 bases; unmatched junction bases: 9. This CDR3 spans 15 amino acids. Germline V gene sequence: CDR1 MDHEN, CDR2 SYDVKM.

This clonotype was detected a few times. The DNA of the CDR3 is TGTGCCAGCAGCTTAGAGGGGGCGTGGGAGACCCAGTACTTC. It yields the protein CASSLEGAWETQYF. The chain joins TRBV11-3 to TRBJ2-5; TRBD1 might be the D (6 bases). The germline V gene has CDR1 SGHNT and CDR2 YENEEA. This CDR3 has 14 residues. Trimming cost V 0 bases and J 5 bases, with 10 bases left between them.

There are many counts of this clonotype. V gene TRBV6-1 combines with J gene TRBJ1-3; TRBD1 aligns across 8 bases. V trimming: 6 bases; J trimming: 0 bases; junction bases outside the gene matches: 7. The CDR3 consists of 16 residues. Germline values: CDR1 MNHNS, CDR2 SASEGT. In DNA, the CDR3 is TGTGCCAGCAGCCTAACAGGGGGACGCTCTGGAAACACCATATATTTT. Residues: CASSLTGGRSGNTIYF.

CDR3 protein: CASSLGSRPPNNEQFF. The CDR3 DNA sequence: TGTGCCAGCAGCTTAGGGTCCCGACCCCCGAACAATGAGCAGTTCTTC. V and J are TRBV11-3 and TRBJ2-1; D gene unclear. The CDR3 totals 16 residues. Trimming shortened V by 1 base and J by 5 bases, and 15 bases separated the two germline ends. Germline V gene lookup returns CDR1 SGHNT and CDR2 YENEEA.

This clonotype was counted only a few times. The J gene is TRBJ2-1, the V gene TRBV20-1; D gene uncertain. Germline assignment: CDR1 DFQATT and CDR2 SNEGSKA (reference sequence). The length of the CDR3 is 13 residues. V was clipped by 0 bases and J by 6 bases, with 9 bases between them. The CDR3 DNA sequence: TGCAGTGCTAGAGATTTCCCCTTCAATGAGCAGTTCTTC. Amino acid sequence: CSARDFPFNEQFF.